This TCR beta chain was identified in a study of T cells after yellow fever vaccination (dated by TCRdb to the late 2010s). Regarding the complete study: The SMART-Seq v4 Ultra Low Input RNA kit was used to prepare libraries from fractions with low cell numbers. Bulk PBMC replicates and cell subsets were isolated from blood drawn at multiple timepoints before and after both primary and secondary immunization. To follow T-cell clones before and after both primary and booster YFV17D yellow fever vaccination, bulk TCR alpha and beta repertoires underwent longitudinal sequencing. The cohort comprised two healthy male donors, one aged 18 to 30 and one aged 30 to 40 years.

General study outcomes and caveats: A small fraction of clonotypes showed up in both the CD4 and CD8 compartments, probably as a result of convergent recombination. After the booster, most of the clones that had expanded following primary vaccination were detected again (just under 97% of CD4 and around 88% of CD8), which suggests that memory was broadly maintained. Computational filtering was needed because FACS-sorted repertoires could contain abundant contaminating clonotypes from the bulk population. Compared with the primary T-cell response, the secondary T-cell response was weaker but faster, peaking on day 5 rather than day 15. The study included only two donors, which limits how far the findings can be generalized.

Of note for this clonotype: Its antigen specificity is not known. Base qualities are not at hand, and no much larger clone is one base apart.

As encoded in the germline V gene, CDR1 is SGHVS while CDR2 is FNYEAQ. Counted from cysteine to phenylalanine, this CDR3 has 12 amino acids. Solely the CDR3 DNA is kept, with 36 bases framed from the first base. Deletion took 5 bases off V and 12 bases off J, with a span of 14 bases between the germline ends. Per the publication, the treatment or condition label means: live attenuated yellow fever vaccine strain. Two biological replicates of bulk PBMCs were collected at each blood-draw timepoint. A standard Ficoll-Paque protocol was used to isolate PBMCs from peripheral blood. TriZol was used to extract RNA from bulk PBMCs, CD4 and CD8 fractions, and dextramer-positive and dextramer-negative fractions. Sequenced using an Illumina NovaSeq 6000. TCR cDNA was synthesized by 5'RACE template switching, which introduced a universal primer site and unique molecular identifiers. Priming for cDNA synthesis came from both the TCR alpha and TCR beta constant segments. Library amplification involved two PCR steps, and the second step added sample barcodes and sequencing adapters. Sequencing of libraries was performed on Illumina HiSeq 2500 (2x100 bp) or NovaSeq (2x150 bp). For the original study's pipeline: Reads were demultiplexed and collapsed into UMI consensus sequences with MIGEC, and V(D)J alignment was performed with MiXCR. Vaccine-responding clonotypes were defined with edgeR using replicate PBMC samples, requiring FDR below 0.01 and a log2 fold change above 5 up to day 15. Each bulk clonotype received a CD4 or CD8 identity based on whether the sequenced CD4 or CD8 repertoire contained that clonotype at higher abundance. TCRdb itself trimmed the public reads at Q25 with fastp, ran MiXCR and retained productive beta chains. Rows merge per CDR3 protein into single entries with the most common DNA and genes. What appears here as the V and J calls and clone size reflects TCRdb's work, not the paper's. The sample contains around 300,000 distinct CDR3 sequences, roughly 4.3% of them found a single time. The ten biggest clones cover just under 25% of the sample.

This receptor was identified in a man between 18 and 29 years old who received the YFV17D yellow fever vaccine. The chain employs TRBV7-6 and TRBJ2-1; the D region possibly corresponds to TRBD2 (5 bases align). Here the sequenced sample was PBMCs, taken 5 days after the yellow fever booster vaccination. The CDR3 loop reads CASSLRGEGQFF. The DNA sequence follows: TGTGCCAGCAGCCTACGCGGCGAGGGGCAGTTCTTC.